This T cell receptor beta chain appears in the sequencing data of a study of blood T cell repertoires in COVID-19. Turning to the study itself: From the United States, Italy and Spain came samples of acute and convalescent COVID-19.

The CDR3 has 12 amino acids. Germline V lookup: CDR1 SEHNR, CDR2 FQNEAQ (reference sequence). In the original processing: Using reference gene primer amplification, nucleated cell counts were estimated. The data were produced by immunoSEQ multiplex PCR, yet TCRdb's version contains in-frame clones alone and is incomplete. V and J calls and clone size follow that table, whereas D and trimming were derived from the DNA. The table lists approximately 250,000 clones, about 87% of them singletons. As for this clone: The junction departs from the called germline gene at one end, perhaps through a read error.

Sequenced: PBMCs or T cells enriched from blood (not recorded which). This chain connects TRBV7-9 to TRBJ1-2; the match to TRBD1 covers 9 bases. The source of this sequence is a woman between 40 and 55 years old who had been exposed to COVID-19. CDR3 nucleotides: TGTGCCAGCAGCTTAGCCGGGACAGGGTATATTTTC. It yields the protein CASSLAGTGYIF.